Following are 17 T cell receptor beta chains from one sample sequenced in a study of blood T cell repertoires in COVID-19. Measured with immunoSEQ multiplex PCR; TCRdb has only the in-frame clones, and not every one. The table has some 49,000 clones, around four fifths seen once. The specimen was peripheral blood. The receptors shown here come from an older woman with acute or convalescent COVID-19.

V usage is TRBV6-1 and J usage is TRBJ1-3; no reliable D call. V dropped 2 bases and J dropped 0 bases, with 11 bases sitting between them. Germline lookup yields CDR1 MNHNS and CDR2 SASEGT. CDR3 size: 16 residues. CDR3 residues: CASSELRLISGNTIYF. CDR3 DNA: TGTGCCAGCAGTGAATTGAGACTGATCTCTGGAAACACCATATATTTT.

A note on this clone: A junction boundary mismatches the germline segment, possibly from a read error. The chain uses TRBV11-2 and TRBJ2-2; 9 bases line up with TRBD1. Germline CDR1 reads SGHAT; CDR2 reads FQNNGV. The CDR3 spans 17 residues. This CDR3 is CASSLDQNRGRTGELFF. CDR3 DNA sequence: TGTGCCAGCAGCCTAGACCAAAACAGGGGGCGCACCGGGGAGCTGTTTTTT.

This clone appeared once. This rearrangement joins TRBV27 to TRBJ1-5, with unresolved D. CDR3 length: 15 residues. The V and J ends lost 6 bases and 6 bases respectively, with 18 bases between them. CDR1 MNHEY and CDR2 SMNVEV come from the germline V gene (reference sequence). The CDR3 sequence is CASSPPPARGQPQHF. The CDR3 DNA reads as TGTGCCAGCAGCCCACCCCCTGCCCGAGGTCAGCCCCAGCATTTT.

The CDR3 DNA sequence: TGCGCCAGCAGTGAGTCGATAGGGGGCGAGCAGTACTTC. Amino acid sequence: CASSESIGGEQYF. The chain couples TRBV10-1 to TRBJ2-7, with TRBD1 as a possible D gene (6 bases). CDR1 is WNHNN, CDR2 SYGVQD, per germline (reference sequence). V was pared by 0 bases and J by 6 bases, with 9 bases between. The CDR3 contains 13 residues.

As regards this clone: Germline and junction disagree at one end, which may indicate a read error. The chain uses TRBV3-1 (or the pseudogene TRBV3-2) and TRBJ1-2; D is unclear. This CDR3 is built from 12 residues. Germline V gene data show CDR1 as LGHDT and CDR2 as YNNKEL (reference sequence). CDR3 loop: CASSGTGPSLGF. CDR3 coding DNA: TGTGCCAGCAGCGGCACGGGTCCCTCTTTGGGCTTC.

In this sample, this clone turned up once. This chain joins TRBV6-6 and TRBJ1-1; D not certain. V was cut by 7 bases and J by 5 bases, with 17 bases left in between. Germline CDR1 MNHNY, CDR2 SVGAGI (reference sequence). The CDR3 runs 14 residues. Here the CDR3 reads CASTAAGIHTEAFF. The CDR3 DNA reads TGTGCCAGCACCGCGGCGGGGATTCATACTGAAGCTTTCTTT.

The chain has TRBV7-9 and TRBJ2-2; D perhaps matches TRBD1 (6 bases). Germline lookup yields CDR1 SEHNR and CDR2 FQNEAQ (reference sequence). The CDR3 is 17 amino acids. V dropped 7 bases and J dropped 0 bases, with 18 bases sitting between them. The CDR3 loop reads CASNLGIAGANTGELFF. CDR3 DNA sequence: TGTGCCAGCAACCTAGGTATTGCAGGGGCGAACACCGGGGAGCTGTTTTTT.

The J gene is TRBJ2-1, the V gene TRBV5-1, with 7 positions matching TRBD1. With 2 bases clipped from V and 8 bases from J, the junction kept 10 bases outside the gene matches. This CDR3 spans 15 amino acids. The germline gives CDR1 SGHRS, CDR2 YFSETQ. The CDR3 is CASSLMVRGRDEQFF. CDR3 sequence (DNA): TGCGCCAGCAGCTTAATGGTTAGGGGGCGGGATGAGCAGTTCTTC.

The rearrangement uses TRBV11-3 and TRBJ2-1; 7 nucleotides align to TRBD2. This CDR3 has 16 residues. Germline V CDR1 and CDR2: SGHNT, YENEEA. Trimming took 4 bases from V and 0 from J; bases not matched to a gene: 6. Here the CDR3 reads CASSSGGTSSYNEQFF. CDR3 coding DNA: TGTGCCAGCAGCTCCGGGGGGACGAGCTCCTACAATGAGCAGTTCTTC. Drawing the rest from reference TRBV11-3 and TRBJ2-1, the complete variable domain is EAGVVQSPRYKIIEKKQPVAFWCNPISGHNTLYWYLQNLGQGPELLIRYENEEAVDDSQLPKDRFSAERLKGVDSTLKIQPAELGDSAVYLCASSSGGTSSYNEQFFGPGTRLTVL.

In its sample, this clone was seen once. The chain employs TRBV9 and TRBJ2-5; 7 bases match TRBD1. Trimming at V came to 0 bases and at J to 4 bases, leaving 3 bases not matched to a gene. CDR3 size: 14 residues. Germline V lookup: CDR1 SGDLS, CDR2 YYNGEE. In DNA form, the CDR3 reads TGTGCCAGCAGCGTAGGTTCAGGGGGAGAGACCCAGTACTTC. Translating gives CASSVGSGGETQYF.

This chain connects TRBV7-9 to TRBJ1-3; 8 nucleotides line up with TRBD1. J was trimmed by 4 bases and V by 5 bases; bases with no gene match: 10. Germline lookup yields CDR1 SEHNR and CDR2 FQNEAQ (reference sequence). The CDR3 length is 16 residues. The CDR3: CASSPRTGGNGNTIYF. Here the CDR3 DNA reads TGTGCCAGCAGCCCTCGTACAGGGGGTAACGGAAACACCATATATTTT.

The chain carries TRBV7-2 and TRBJ2-7; 11 positions match TRBD1. Germline V CDR1 and CDR2: SGHTA, FQGNSA. There are 15 residues in the CDR3. The V and J ends lost 5 bases and 3 bases, in that order; junction bases with no gene match: 6. In DNA, the CDR3 is TGTGCCAGCAGCCTCCGGGACAGGGGGAACTACGAGCAGTACTTC. Translating gives CASSLRDRGNYEQYF.

The chain carries TRBV24-1 and TRBJ2-5; 8 bases line up with TRBD2. Trimming removed 3 bases from V and 2 bases from J; junction bases left unmatched: 4. CDR3 length: 15 amino acids. Germline CDR1 KGHDR, CDR2 SFDVKD. The CDR3 loop reads CATSDPGTRQETQYF. The CDR3 bases are TGTGCCACCAGTGATCCCGGGACTAGGCAAGAGACCCAGTACTTC.

The chain employs TRBV19 and TRBJ1-2; 9 nucleotides align to TRBD1. With 3 bases clipped from V and 2 bases from J, the junction kept 7 bases outside the gene matches. CDR1 is LNHDA, CDR2 SQIVND, per germline (reference sequence). This CDR3 has 16 amino acids. The CDR3, as DNA: TGTGCCAGTAGTATCGGACAGGGGCTACTCAACTATGGCTACACCTTC. Translation gives CASSIGQGLLNYGYTF.

Judged by abundance, this clone is medium-sized (0.01 to 0.1%). J is TRBJ1-5 and V is TRBV21-1. TRBV21-1 is shown as a pseudogene. CDR3 length: 15 amino acids. CDR3 region: CASSKGRGNNQPQHF. The CDR3 nucleotides are TGTGCCAGCAGCAAGGGTCGGGGAAACAATCAGCCCCAGCATTTT.

The V and J genes are TRBV5-6 and TRBJ1-6; tentative D call: TRBD1 (6 bases). This CDR3 is built from 15 residues. Germline lookup yields CDR1 SGHDT and CDR2 YYEEEE. Trimming took off 4 bases at V and 7 bases at J, with 15 bases between the two ends. The CDR3 reads CASSLRQVRNSPLHF. The CDR3 nucleotides are TGTGCCAGCAGCCTACGACAGGTTCGAAATTCACCCCTCCACTTT. Combining the CDR3 with reference TRBV5-6 and TRBJ1-6 gives the whole variable domain DAGVTQSPTHLIKTRGQQVTLRCSPKSGHDTVSWYQQALGQGPQFIFQYYEEEERQRGNFPDRFSGHQFPNYSSELNVNALLLGDSALYLCASSLRQVRNSPLHFGNGTRLTVT.

This chain joins TRBV4-2 and TRBJ1-2, with 10 bases fitting TRBD1. V was clipped by 3 bases and J by 0 bases; unmatched bases: 13. The CDR3 contains 19 residues. Germline V lookup: CDR1 LGHNA, CDR2 YNFKEQ. The CDR3 region is CASSQSGQGSFGANYGYTF. In DNA form, the CDR3 reads TGTGCCAGCAGCCAGTCGGGACAGGGGTCATTCGGGGCTAACTATGGCTACACCTTC.